This entry lists 32 T cell receptor beta chains sequenced from one sample in a study of blood T cell repertoires in COVID-19. Profiling relied on immunoSEQ multiplex PCR, and the TCRdb table lists in-frame clones only, not all of them. The sample gives about 320,000 clones, more than 85% of which show up once; 3.9% is in the top ten. Source material: PBMCs or T cells enriched from blood (not recorded which). All receptors come from a woman aged 30 to 39 who had been exposed to COVID-19.

The chain recombines TRBV5-1 with TRBJ2-5, with 7 positions matching TRBD2. This CDR3 comprises 14 residues. Trimming cost V 4 bases and J 1 base; bases outside gene matches: 4. Germline loops: CDR1 SGHRS, CDR2 YFSETQ. The CDR3 loop reads CASSPGGSQETQYF. In nucleotides, the CDR3 is TGCGCCAGCAGCCCCGGGGGGTCCCAAGAGACCCAGTACTTC.

The CDR3: CASSPQSRVNNSPLHF. The CDR3 nucleotides read TGTGCCAGCTCACCACAGTCCAGGGTCAATAATTCACCCCTCCACTTT. The genes are TRBV18 and TRBJ1-6; possible D gene TRBD1, 5 bases. Germline V gene lookup returns CDR1 KGHSH and CDR2 LQKENI. The CDR3 is 16 residues long. Trimming pared 1 base from V and 5 bases from J, leaving 12 bases between.

This sequence joins TRBV2 and TRBJ1-2; TRBD1 is a possible D gene (6 bases). The CDR3 spans 14 residues. In germline, CDR1 is SNHLY, CDR2 FYNNEI. Trimming shortened V by 7 bases and J by 1 base, and 13 bases separated the two germline ends. CDR3 loop: CASKGTPYNYGYTF. The DNA of the CDR3 is TGTGCCAGCAAGGGGACACCATATAACTATGGCTACACCTTC. The complete variable domain, with remaining parts taken from reference TRBV2 and TRBJ1-2, reads EPEVTQTPSHQVTQMGQEVILRCVPISNHLYFYWYRQILGQKVEFLVSFYNNEISEKSEIFDDQFSVERPDGSNFTLKIRSTKLEDSAMYFCASKGTPYNYGYTFGSGTRLTVV.

This sequence joins TRBV3-1 (or the pseudogene TRBV3-2) and TRBJ1-1; 7 bases are a match to TRBD1. After removal of 4 bases from V and 5 bases from J, the junction contained 4 bases not matched to a gene. CDR3 length: 13 amino acids. Germline values: CDR1 LGHDT, CDR2 YNNKEL (reference sequence). The CDR3 sequence is CASSRTGATEAFF. The CDR3 coding sequence is TGTGCCAGCAGCCGAACAGGGGCGACTGAAGCTTTCTTT.

This chain joins TRBV14 and TRBJ2-1; the match to TRBD2 covers 7 bases. With V trimmed by 2 bases and J by 3 bases, 7 bases remained unmatched. Germline values: CDR1 SGHDN, CDR2 FVKESK. The CDR3 consists of 16 residues. The CDR3 region is CASSQFAGVIYNEQFF. The CDR3 coding sequence is TGTGCCAGCAGCCAATTCGCGGGGGTGATCTACAATGAGCAGTTCTTC.

This chain uses TRBV30 with TRBJ1-3; 7 positions agree with TRBD1. This CDR3 region has 15 residues. The V gene's germline CDR1 is GTSNPN and CDR2 SVGIG (reference sequence). V gave up 4 bases and J gave up 3 bases; unmatched junction bases: 9. The CDR3 is CAWKTGLFYGNTIYF. The CDR3 DNA reads TGTGCCTGGAAGACAGGGCTTTTTTATGGAAACACCATATATTTT. Full variable domain (outside the CDR3, taken from reference TRBV30 and TRBJ1-3): SQTIHQWPATLVQPVGSPLSLECTVEGTSNPNLYWYRQAAGRGLQLLFYSVGIGQISSEVPQNLSASRPQDRQFILSSKKLLLSDSGFYLCAWKTGLFYGNTIYFGEGSWLTVV.

The rearrangement joins TRBV7-2 to TRBJ2-5, with 7 bases matching TRBD2. The CDR3 is 16 amino acids. The V segment lost 2 bases and the J segment 7 bases; nucleotides outside the gene matches: 13. The germline V gene has CDR1 SGHTA and CDR2 FQGNSA. CDR3 protein: CASSLLGARTRGTQYF. CDR3 nucleotide sequence: TGTGCCAGCAGCTTACTCGGGGCTAGGACTAGGGGGACCCAGTACTTC. The entire variable domain, with the rest obtained from reference TRBV7-2 and TRBJ2-5, is as follows: GAGVSQSPSNKVTEKGKDVELRCDPISGHTALYWYRQSLGQGLEFLIYFQGNSAPDKSGLPSDRFSAERTGGSVSTLTIQRTQQEDSAVYLCASSLLGARTRGTQYFGPGTRLLVL.

CDR3 amino acids: CASRPGQGAVYEQYF. The CDR3, as DNA: TGTGCCAGCAGGCCGGGACAGGGGGCAGTGTACGAGCAGTACTTC. The chain recombines TRBV6-5 with TRBJ2-7; TRBD1 matches at 12 bases. The junction had 7 bases not matched to a gene; V was cut back by 6 bases and J by 4 bases. This CDR3 has 15 amino acids. Germline CDR1 reads MNHEY; CDR2 reads SVGAGI.

V is TRBV10-1 and J is TRBJ1-1; the D gene is possibly TRBD1 (5 bases). The V gene's germline CDR1 is WNHNN and CDR2 SYGVQD (reference sequence). This CDR3 is built from 14 residues. Trimming cost V 8 bases and J 5 bases, with 18 bases left between them. The CDR3 DNA sequence: TGCGCCAGCCGACAGTCCTTCAGTTGGACTGAAGCTTTCTTT. Amino acid sequence: CASRQSFSWTEAFF.

V is TRBV24-1 and J is TRBJ2-2, with a possible D match to TRBD1 (6 bases). Per germline, CDR1 KGHDR and CDR2 SFDVKD. This CDR3 region has 17 residues. Trimming removed 3 bases from V and 0 bases from J, with 13 bases in between. The CDR3 reads CATSDQTGRPNTGELFF. The DNA of the CDR3 is TGTGCCACCAGTGATCAAACAGGGCGGCCGAACACCGGGGAGCTGTTTTTT.

V and J are TRBV13 and TRBJ2-3; tentative D call: TRBD1 (5 bases). CDR3 length equals 16 residues. Germline V lookup: CDR1 PRHDT, CDR2 FYEKMQ (reference sequence). V lost 0 bases and J lost 3, with 13 bases in between. CDR3 residues: CASSLGAGLGTDTQYF. CDR3 DNA sequence: TGTGCCAGCAGCTTAGGCGCAGGGTTGGGGACAGATACGCAGTATTTT. Variable domain in full (rest from reference TRBV13 and TRBJ2-3): AAGVIQSPRHLIKEKRETATLKCYPIPRHDTVYWYQQGPGQDPQFLISFYEKMQSDKGSIPDRFSAQQFSDYHSELNMSSLELGDSALYFCASSLGAGLGTDTQYFGPGTRLTVL.

The CDR3: CASSARGTDTQYF. In DNA, the CDR3 is TGTGCCAGCAGCGCTAGGGGAACAGATACGCAGTATTTT. This sequence joins TRBV27 and TRBJ2-3; TRBD1 might be the D (5 bases). V dropped 6 bases and J dropped 3 bases, with 10 bases sitting between them. Germline V gene data show CDR1 as MNHEY and CDR2 as SMNVEV (reference sequence). The CDR3 consists of 13 residues.

Comment on this clone: Other DNA sequences in the sample encode the same CDR3. The chain links TRBV5-1 to TRBJ1-1; D is perhaps TRBD1 (6 bases). This CDR3 spans 14 amino acids. Trimming cost V 7 bases and J 1 base, with 14 bases left between them. Germline assignment: CDR1 SGHRS and CDR2 YFSETQ. CDR3: CASSPGHRNTEAFF. CDR3 DNA: TGCGCCAGCTCACCGGGACATAGGAACACTGAAGCTTTCTTT.

The chain is built from TRBV10-3 and TRBJ1-1, with TRBD1 matching 7 bases. The ends lost 7 bases at V and 7 bases at J; junction bases unmatched: 15. The CDR3 sequence is 15 residues long. CDR1 ENHRY and CDR2 SYGVKD come from the germline V gene. CDR3: CAITDHRGTVGEAFF. CDR3 sequence (DNA): TGTGCCATCACCGACCACAGGGGAACAGTTGGTGAAGCTTTCTTT.

The chain carries TRBV9 and TRBJ1-6, with TRBD1 identical over 9 bases. CDR3 length: 15 residues. V trimming: 3 bases; J trimming: 9 bases; junction bases outside the gene matches: 7. Germline values: CDR1 SGDLS, CDR2 YYNGEE. CDR3 nucleotides: TGTGCCAGCAGCGCTGGACAGGGGAATAGTTCACCCCTCCACTTT. It translates to CASSAGQGNSSPLHF.

This clone turned up a few times. V is TRBV6-5 and J is TRBJ1-3; TRBD1 is a possible D gene (5 bases). Trimming removed 3 bases from V and 3 bases from J, with 9 bases in between. Germline values: CDR1 MNHEY, CDR2 SVGAGI. The CDR3 extends over 14 amino acids. CDR3 DNA: TGTGCCAGCAGTTATCAGGGATTTGGAAACACCATATATTTT. This sequence encodes CASSYQGFGNTIYF.

This chain connects TRBV5-6 to TRBJ1-4; D uncertain. With 0 bases removed from V and 4 bases from J, the gap between germline ends came to 10 bases. The length of the CDR3 is 15 residues. The germline CDR1 and CDR2 sequences are SGHDT and YYEEEE. CDR3 nucleotide sequence: TGTGCCAGCAGCTTGGTCGGACTCTTTAATGAAAAACTGTTTTTT. Translating gives CASSLVGLFNEKLFF.

V is TRBV5-1 and J is TRBJ2-7; D gene ambiguous. Germline V gene lookup returns CDR1 SGHRS and CDR2 YFSETQ. The CDR3 is made up of 15 amino acids. Trimming removed 0 bases at V and 4 bases at J, with 14 bases between. The CDR3 loop reads CASSLAAALGYEQYF. The CDR3 nucleotides are TGCGCCAGCAGCTTGGCCGCGGCGTTGGGTTACGAGCAGTACTTC.

CDR3 sequence: CASSSRTLFKQYF. The CDR3 DNA reads TGTGCCAGCAGCTCCCGGACACTTTTCAAGCAGTACTTC. The V and J genes are TRBV7-9 and TRBJ2-7, with D perhaps matching TRBD1 (5 bases). The ends were cut back, 4 bases at V and 8 bases at J, with 15 bases in the middle. This CDR3 has 13 residues. In germline, CDR1 is SEHNR, CDR2 FQNEAQ (reference sequence).

The chain joins TRBV9 to TRBJ2-3; 8 bases map to TRBD2. Germline V gives CDR1 SGDLS, CDR2 YYNGEE. The length of the CDR3 is 14 residues. The ends lost 7 bases at V and 5 bases at J; junction bases unmatched: 9. CDR3 DNA: TGTGCCAGCGGATCGGGGGGGCCAGTAGATACGCAGTATTTT. Translation: CASGSGGPVDTQYF.

CDR3 loop: CASSQDPMRGYTF. In DNA form, the CDR3 reads TGCGCCAGCAGCCAGGATCCTATGAGGGGCTACACCTTC. V gene TRBV4-1 combines with J gene TRBJ1-2; D not certain. V lost 3 bases to trimming and J lost 8 bases, with 13 bases between them. Germline-derived CDR1 and CDR2 are MGHRA and YSYEKL. The CDR3 length is 13 residues.

This clone appeared once. The J gene is TRBJ1-1, the V gene TRBV7-7, with no clear D. The CDR3 has 13 amino acids. Germline CDR1 SSHAT, CDR2 FNYEAQ (reference sequence). The V and J ends lost 3 bases and 8 bases respectively, with 13 bases between them. CDR3 DNA sequence: TGTGCCAGCAGCTTGGTTTCGTTTAGCGAAGCTTTCTTT. Protein: CASSLVSFSEAFF.

V usage is TRBV5-1 and J usage is TRBJ1-1, with D uncertain. CDR1 and CDR2 from the germline V gene are SGHRS and YFSETQ. The germline V and J ends were trimmed by 5 bases and 1 base, with 9 bases remaining between them. The CDR3 totals 13 residues. For the CDR3, the DNA is TGCGCCAGCAGTTACGACAAGAACACTGAAGCTTTCTTT. Residues: CASSYDKNTEAFF.

V and J are TRBV3-1 (or the pseudogene TRBV3-2) and TRBJ2-1; 9 positions match TRBD2. V lost 1 base, J lost 6 bases, and 7 bases stayed unmatched. In germline, CDR1 is LGHDT, CDR2 YNNKEL (reference sequence). The CDR3 length is 16 residues. The CDR3: CASSQVGGGELNEQFF. The CDR3 DNA sequence: TGTGCCAGCAGCCAAGTAGGCGGGGGGGAACTCAATGAGCAGTTCTTC.

This chain connects TRBV19 to TRBJ1-1, with 7 bases lining up with TRBD1. This CDR3 spans 12 amino acids. Germline V gene sequence: CDR1 LNHDA, CDR2 SQIVND (reference sequence). Losses at the gene ends were 7 bases for V and 4 bases for J; bases not matched to a gene: 3. The CDR3 loop is CASKQGTTEAFF. The CDR3 DNA follows: TGTGCCAGTAAACAGGGGACCACTGAAGCTTTCTTT.

In DNA form, the CDR3 reads TGTGCCAGCAGCCCGGACAGGGGAAGAAACATTCAGTACTTC. Amino acids: CASSPDRGRNIQYF. The V call is TRBV7-2, the J call TRBJ2-4; 9 bases match TRBD1. Germline lookup yields CDR1 SGHTA and CDR2 FQGNSA. The V segment lost 5 bases and the J segment 6 bases; nucleotides outside the gene matches: 5. The CDR3 is 14 residues long.

The chain is built from TRBV7-2 and TRBJ2-5, with 11 positions matching TRBD1. CDR1 and CDR2 (germline): SGHTA, FQGNSA. The CDR3 consists of 16 residues. Germline trimming cut 0 bases from V and 5 bases from J; bases unmatched to any gene: 5. CDR3 nucleotides: TGTGCCAGCAGCTTAGCGGGACAGGGGGTTTCGGAGACCCAGTACTTC. Translating it yields CASSLAGQGVSETQYF.

The chain uses TRBV16 and TRBJ1-3; no clear D. This CDR3 is built from 15 residues. V shed 3 bases and J shed 0 bases, with 9 bases lying between them. The germline V gene encodes CDR1 KGHSY and CDR2 FQNENV. The CDR3 region is CASSQSRSSGNTIYF. The DNA of the CDR3 is TGTGCCAGCAGCCAGTCTCGCAGCTCTGGAAACACCATATATTTT.

This chain links TRBV10-3 with TRBJ1-2; 8 nucleotides align to TRBD1. This CDR3 region has 14 residues. CDR1 is ENHRY, CDR2 SYGVKD, per germline. The V gene end was trimmed by 3 bases and the J gene end by 4 bases; junction bases not matched to a gene: 4. The CDR3 sequence is CAISDGQGPYGYTF. Written as DNA, the CDR3 is TGTGCCATCAGTGACGGACAGGGCCCCTATGGCTACACCTTC.

This chain uses TRBV6-5 with TRBJ2-1; TRBD2 matches at 9 bases. Germline V lookup: CDR1 MNHEY, CDR2 SVGAGI. The CDR3 totals 16 residues. V trimming: 3 bases; J trimming: 7 bases; junction bases outside the gene matches: 10. As DNA, the CDR3 is TGTGCCAGCAGTTATCTAGGCGGGGGGGCAGTGAATGAGCAGTTCTTC. Translating it yields CASSYLGGGAVNEQFF.

The V call is TRBV2, the J call TRBJ1-2, with D possibly matching TRBD1 (5 bases). The germline V gene has CDR1 SNHLY and CDR2 FYNNEI. V was trimmed by 5 bases and J by 0 bases, leaving 10 bases between them. This CDR3 has 14 residues. The chain's CDR3 is CASSRPTANYGYTF. The CDR3 DNA follows: TGTGCCAGCAGTAGGCCGACAGCTAACTATGGCTACACCTTC.

CDR3 sequence reads: CAIRINRSSSYNEQFF. Here the CDR3 DNA reads TGTGCCATCAGAATAAACAGGTCGAGCTCCTACAATGAGCAGTTCTTC. The rearrangement joins TRBV10-3 to TRBJ2-1; D might be TRBD1 (5 bases). The germline V and J ends were trimmed by 6 bases and 0 bases, with 15 bases remaining between them. Germline assignment: CDR1 ENHRY and CDR2 SYGVKD. CDR3 length: 16 amino acids.